The sequence of this TCR beta chain was determined in a study of blood T cells in healthy people across ages. Overall study findings and caveats: PBMCs that were unsorted prevented a conclusive naive versus antigen-experienced comparison. The long-lived group displayed more naive CD4+ cells, plus higher diversity, than the aged donors did.

Concerning this clonotype itself: What it binds is unknown.

The CDR3 is 14 residues long. Per germline, CDR1 SGHVS and CDR2 FQNEAQ. V lost 3 bases and J lost 8, with 11 bases in between. The second PCR ran roughly 6 to 11 cycles with a sample-barcoded 5' primer and J-beta primers. Every single cDNA molecule received a tag from a template-switch adaptor with 12 random nucleotides. TCRdb re-called the 5' RACE reads through MiXCR, storing one row per CDR3 protein. The data contain around 870,000 distinct CDR3 sequences, under 35% of them seen just once; the ten biggest clones take up roughly a sixth. The chain recombines TRBV7-8 with TRBJ2-6; possible D gene TRBD2, 5 bases. The sequenced sample consisted of blood. The receptor comes from a woman of 80 years or more in good health. The DNA for the CDR3 is TGTGCCAGCAGCTTCAGCTCCGGGACCAACGTCCTGACTTTC. Amino acids: CASSFSSGTNVLTF.